The clone carrying this T cell receptor (beta chain) was seen more than once but under ten times. Its target is not known. The record originates from a study of CD8+CD57+ T cells in acquired aplastic anemia. Study in general: On average, sorted CD4+ and CD8+ cells gave approximately 3.5 ug of DNA. Healthy donor CD4+ cell samples had a mean of about 10 million reads.

The study profiled TCR beta VDJ and CDR3 using genomic DNA as template. TCRdb used MiXCR to reprocess the reads, holding one entry per CDR3 protein. The sample yields fewer than 70,000 distinct CDR3 sequences, approximately 51% seen once. Study-level results: Patients showed no significant difference from controls in CD8+ Simpson's diversity. Some 30 was the count of CD8+ CDR3 sequences that patients shared with controls.

The CDR3 runs to 13 residues. Germline V CDR1 and CDR2: SEHNR, FQNEAQ (reference sequence). V lost 6 bases to trimming and J lost 5 bases; unmatched junction nucleotides: 4. This receptor was identified in a human donor in good health, serving as a control. The sequenced material came from sorted CD4+, CD8+, or CD8+CD57+ T cells (not recorded which) from PBMCs. V and J are TRBV7-9 and TRBJ1-2; 9 nucleotides agree with TRBD1. CDR3 sequence: CASSLGTGYGYTF. Written as DNA, the CDR3 is TGTGCCAGCAGTCTTGGGACAGGGTATGGCTACACCTTC.